A selection of T cell receptor beta chains follows, all from one sample in a study of vaccination effects on CD4 cells after COVID-19. These TCRs are of unknown antigen specificity. Repertoires were generated with immunoSEQ multiplex PCR, while TCRdb's copy carries only in-frame clones and drops some. The data contain 25,000 to 35,000 clones, about 74% of them singletons. Sequences were derived from CD4+ T cells from PBMCs cultured with HCoV-OC43 spike peptides, sampled after COVID-19 vaccination. The source of these receptors is a human donor who received a COVID-19 vaccine. Both conserved end residues are part of each CDR3. Each record gives: J gene, V gene, clone size, D gene, CDR3 protein, CDR3 DNA. D genes are given only for firm matches. The size field is filled for only some rows; it gives once, few, many or a size class.

J gene: TRBJ2-7
V gene: TRBV11-1
clone size: NA
D gene: TRBD1
CDR3 protein: CASSFGQGFSYEQYF
CDR3 DNA: TGTGCCAGCAGCTTTGGACAGGGGTTCTCCTACGAGCAGTACTTC

J gene: TRBJ1-5
V gene: TRBV20-1
clone size: once
D gene: TRBD1
CDR3 protein: CSASSGGTARGAQHF
CDR3 DNA: TGCAGTGCCAGTAGTGGCGGGACAGCCCGAGGAGCCCAGCATTTT

J gene: TRBJ2-1
V gene: TRBV7-6
clone size: NA
D gene: TRBD1
CDR3 protein: CASSSPGQGAGNEQFF
CDR3 DNA: TGTGCCAGCAGCTCCCCGGGACAGGGGGCTGGGAATGAGCAGTTCTTC

J gene: TRBJ1-2
V gene: TRBV6-1
clone size: NA
D gene: NA
CDR3 protein: CASSETSAVIYGYTF
CDR3 DNA: TGTGCCAGCAGTGAAACGTCGGCAGTTATCTATGGCTACACCTTC

J gene: TRBJ1-2
V gene: TRBV3-1/TRBV3-2
clone size: NA
D gene: NA
CDR3 protein: CASSADLRGGYTF
CDR3 DNA: TGTGCCAGCAGCGCGGACCTGAGGGGGGGCTACACCTTC

J gene: TRBJ1-1
V gene: TRBV19
clone size: few
D gene: TRBD1
CDR3 protein: CASSVYRGMNTEAFF
CDR3 DNA: TGTGCCAGTAGTGTTTACAGGGGGATGAACACTGAAGCTTTCTTT

J gene: TRBJ1-5
V gene: TRBV5-5
clone size: NA
D gene: TRBD1
CDR3 protein: CASSSTGYQPQHF
CDR3 DNA: TGTGCCAGCAGCTCGACAGGGTATCAGCCCCAGCATTTT

J gene: TRBJ2-5
V gene: TRBV10-1
clone size: NA
D gene: TRBD1
CDR3 protein: CASSRGTDQETQYF
CDR3 DNA: TGCGCCAGCAGCCGAGGGACAGACCAAGAGACCCAGTACTTC

J gene: TRBJ2-7
V gene: TRBV7-2
clone size: NA
D gene: NA
CDR3 protein: CASSFRGRIKSSYEQYF
CDR3 DNA: TGTGCCAGCAGCTTTCGGGGCAGAATAAAAAGCTCCTACGAGCAGTACTTC

J gene: TRBJ2-7
V gene: TRBV19
clone size: NA
D gene: NA
CDR3 protein: CASSIRTGYEQYF
CDR3 DNA: TGTGCCAGTAGTATAAGGACGGGATACGAGCAGTACTTC

J gene: TRBJ2-3
V gene: TRBV12-3/TRBV12-4
clone size: NA
D gene: NA
CDR3 protein: CASSILGTDTQYF
CDR3 DNA: TGTGCCAGCAGTATCCTGGGGACAGATACGCAGTATTTT

J gene: TRBJ1-5
V gene: TRBV5-6
clone size: NA
D gene: TRBD1
CDR3 protein: CASSFAWDREGQPQHF
CDR3 DNA: TGTGCCAGCAGCTTCGCCTGGGACAGGGAAGGGCAGCCCCAGCATTTT

J gene: TRBJ1-5
V gene: TRBV28
clone size: NA
D gene: NA
CDR3 protein: CASRSPQGRDQPQHF
CDR3 DNA: TGTGCCAGCAGATCTCCACAGGGACGGGATCAGCCCCAGCATTTT

J gene: TRBJ1-2
V gene: TRBV2
clone size: few
D gene: TRBD1
CDR3 protein: CASSESRGLYGYTF
CDR3 DNA: TGTGCCAGCAGTGAATCCAGGGGGCTCTATGGCTACACCTTC

J gene: TRBJ2-7
V gene: TRBV9
clone size: NA
D gene: NA
CDR3 protein: CASSVYRDSYEQYF
CDR3 DNA: TGTGCCAGCAGCGTATATAGGGACTCCTACGAGCAGTACTTC

J gene: TRBJ1-1
V gene: TRBV27
clone size: NA
D gene: NA
CDR3 protein: CASSSDRRGTEAFF
CDR3 DNA: TGTGCCAGCAGTAGCGACAGAAGAGGGACTGAAGCTTTCTTT

J gene: TRBJ2-7
V gene: TRBV25-1
clone size: few
D gene: NA
CDR3 protein: CASSDHTRGSYEQYF
CDR3 DNA: TGTGCCAGCAGTGATCACACGAGGGGATCCTACGAGCAGTACTTC

J gene: TRBJ2-7
V gene: TRBV6-5
clone size: NA
D gene: NA
CDR3 protein: CASKGPSSYEQYF
CDR3 DNA: TGTGCCAGCAAGGGACCAAGCTCCTACGAGCAGTACTTC

J gene: TRBJ2-3
V gene: TRBV24-1
clone size: NA
D gene: TRBD2
CDR3 protein: CATSGTTSGGADFWTDTQYF
CDR3 DNA: TGTGCCACCAGTGGCACGACTAGCGGGGGGGCCGATTTTTGGACAGATACGCAGTATTTT

J gene: TRBJ2-5
V gene: TRBV5-4
clone size: few
D gene: TRBD2
CDR3 protein: CASSRGSGVQETQYF
CDR3 DNA: TGTGCCAGCAGCCGGGGTAGCGGGGTCCAAGAGACCCAGTACTTC

J gene: TRBJ1-3
V gene: TRBV3-1/TRBV3-2
clone size: few
D gene: NA
CDR3 protein: CASSRGWGALSGNTIYF
CDR3 DNA: TGTGCCAGCAGCCGGGGATGGGGGGCGCTTTCCGGAAACACCATATATTTT

J gene: TRBJ2-1
V gene: TRBV5-1
clone size: NA
D gene: NA
CDR3 protein: CASSFGRDNEQFF
CDR3 DNA: TGCGCCAGCAGCTTTGGCAGGGACAATGAGCAGTTCTTC

J gene: TRBJ1-2
V gene: TRBV19
clone size: once
D gene: TRBD1
CDR3 protein: CASRRTGGAYDYTF
CDR3 DNA: TGTGCCAGTAGGAGGACAGGGGGCGCCTATGACTACACCTTC

J gene: TRBJ1-2
V gene: TRBV6-5
clone size: NA
D gene: NA
CDR3 protein: CASSEQGLDGYTF
CDR3 DNA: TGTGCCAGCAGCGAGCAGGGGTTAGATGGCTACACCTTC

J gene: TRBJ2-7
V gene: TRBV12-3/TRBV12-4
clone size: once
D gene: NA
CDR3 protein: CASSLLSSQGSIF
CDR3 DNA: TGTGCCAGCAGTTTATTATCGTCCCAGGGTTCAATCTTC

J gene: TRBJ2-1
V gene: TRBV13
clone size: NA
D gene: NA
CDR3 protein: CASSPGTSYNEQFF
CDR3 DNA: TGTGCCAGCAGCCCCGGCACCTCCTACAATGAGCAGTTCTTC

J gene: TRBJ1-3
V gene: TRBV6-5
clone size: few
D gene: NA
CDR3 protein: CASSYEWSSGNTIYF
CDR3 DNA: TGTGCCAGCAGTTACGAATGGAGCTCTGGAAACACCATATATTTT

J gene: TRBJ1-2
V gene: TRBV18
clone size: NA
D gene: NA
CDR3 protein: CASSPPPQTGYTF
CDR3 DNA: TGTGCCAGCTCACCTCCACCGCAAACGGGCTACACCTTC

J gene: TRBJ2-3
V gene: TRBV5-4
clone size: NA
D gene: TRBD2
CDR3 protein: CASSPRGGPDTQYF
CDR3 DNA: TGTGCCAGCAGCCCACGGGGAGGGCCAGATACGCAGTATTTT

J gene: TRBJ2-1
V gene: TRBV15
clone size: few
D gene: TRBD2
CDR3 protein: CATSASGRARYNEQFF
CDR3 DNA: TGTGCCACCAGCGCTAGCGGGAGGGCCCGTTACAATGAGCAGTTCTTC

J gene: TRBJ2-1
V gene: TRBV6-5
clone size: NA
D gene: NA
CDR3 protein: CASKRKDKGRTEQFF
CDR3 DNA: TGTGCCAGCAAAAGAAAGGACAAGGGAAGGACTGAGCAGTTCTTC

J gene: TRBJ2-2
V gene: TRBV7-9
clone size: NA
D gene: NA
CDR3 protein: CASSPLSGTHTGELFF
CDR3 DNA: TGTGCCAGCAGCCCCCTTTCCGGGACTCACACCGGGGAGCTGTTTTTT

J gene: TRBJ2-5
V gene: TRBV18
clone size: NA
D gene: NA
CDR3 protein: CASSQRDFQETQYF
CDR3 DNA: TGTGCCAGCTCGCAGAGAGACTTCCAAGAGACCCAGTACTTC

J gene: TRBJ1-6
V gene: TRBV4-1
clone size: NA
D gene: TRBD1
CDR3 protein: CASSLVRDRNSPLHF
CDR3 DNA: TGCGCCAGCAGCCTGGTCCGGGACAGGAATTCACCCCTCCACTTT

J gene: TRBJ2-1
V gene: TRBV3-1/TRBV3-2
clone size: NA
D gene: NA
CDR3 protein: CASSRLSGEQFF
CDR3 DNA: TGTGCCAGCAGCCGGCTGAGCGGTGAGCAGTTCTTC

J gene: TRBJ1-2
V gene: TRBV5-1
clone size: NA
D gene: NA
CDR3 protein: CASSPDSPNYGYTF
CDR3 DNA: TGCGCCAGCAGCCCAGACAGTCCTAACTATGGCTACACCTTC

J gene: TRBJ1-2
V gene: TRBV5-1
clone size: NA
D gene: TRBD1
CDR3 protein: CASSLGWTGDLANYGYTF
CDR3 DNA: TGCGCCAGCAGCTTGGGTTGGACAGGCGACTTAGCTAACTATGGCTACACCTTC

J gene: TRBJ2-5
V gene: TRBV6-1
clone size: large
D gene: NA
CDR3 protein: CASSDGIGLREETQYF
CDR3 DNA: TGTGCCAGCAGTGATGGGATAGGCCTAAGGGAGGAGACCCAGTACTTC

J gene: TRBJ2-7
V gene: TRBV3-1/TRBV3-2
clone size: NA
D gene: TRBD2
CDR3 protein: CASSQALAGGYEQYF
CDR3 DNA: TGTGCCAGCAGCCAAGCTCTAGCGGGAGGCTACGAGCAGTACTTC

J gene: TRBJ1-4
V gene: TRBV5-1
clone size: NA
D gene: NA
CDR3 protein: CASSRDPNEKLFF
CDR3 DNA: TGCGCCAGCAGCCGGGATCCTAATGAAAAACTGTTTTTT

J gene: TRBJ2-7
V gene: TRBV6-1
clone size: once
D gene: NA
CDR3 protein: CASNEGPEGGSSYEQYF
CDR3 DNA: TGTGCCAGCAATGAAGGGCCTGAGGGCGGAAGCTCCTACGAGCAGTACTTC

J gene: TRBJ1-6
V gene: TRBV2
clone size: NA
D gene: NA
CDR3 protein: CASRTGYNSPLHF
CDR3 DNA: TGTGCCAGCAGGACAGGTTATAATTCACCCCTCCACTTT